Listed here are 12 T cell receptor beta chains from one sample, sequenced in a study of human thymus T cells. The protocol was immunoSEQ multiplex PCR, while the TCRdb copy is restricted to in-frame clones and leaves out a portion. The sample includes tens of thousands of clones, about 93% of them seen just once. Source material: blood. These receptors came from a boy younger than two with a congenital heart defect but otherwise immunologically healthy.

The V call is TRBV5-1, the J call TRBJ2-7, with a weak D call TRBD2 (6 bases). Trimming took 3 bases from V and 0 from J, leaving 13 bases between them. The CDR3 has 15 residues. In germline, CDR1 is SGHRS, CDR2 YFSETQ. CDR3 sequence reads: CASSSGLPASYEQYF. CDR3 coding DNA: TGCGCCAGCAGCTCGGGACTTCCTGCCTCCTACGAGCAGTACTTC.

This chain links TRBV19 with TRBJ1-1; D possibly corresponds to TRBD1 (5 bases). V shed 1 base and J shed 2 bases, with 14 bases lying between them. From germline, CDR1 is LNHDA and CDR2 SQIVND (reference sequence). CDR3 length: 16 amino acids. The CDR3 protein is CASSIVGMGPNTEAFF. The CDR3, as DNA: TGTGCCAGTAGTATAGTTGGGATGGGGCCTAACACTGAAGCTTTCTTT.

This chain connects TRBV2 to TRBJ1-2, with D uncertain. The CDR3 totals 12 residues. Trimming removed 7 bases from V and 4 bases from J, with 10 bases in between. CDR1 is SNHLY, CDR2 FYNNEI, per germline. This CDR3 reads CASKYIPYGYTF. The CDR3 nucleotides read TGTGCCAGCAAATACATCCCCTATGGCTACACCTTC.

The rearrangement uses TRBV7-2 and TRBJ1-5; D is uncertain. Trimming removed 1 base at V and 2 bases at J, with 9 bases between. The CDR3 extends over 15 amino acids. Looked up from germline, CDR1 is SGHTA and CDR2 is FQGNSA. The CDR3 loop reads CASSLVSGGNQPQHF. The CDR3 DNA follows: TGTGCCAGCAGCTTAGTATCTGGGGGCAATCAGCCCCAGCATTTT.

This chain uses TRBV5-8 with TRBJ2-7; TRBD1 aligns across 12 bases. After removal of 5 bases from V and 4 bases from J, the junction contained 4 bases not matched to a gene. The germline V gene encodes CDR1 SGHTS and CDR2 YDEGEE. The length of the CDR3 is 14 residues. CDR3 residues: CASRRGQGAYEQYF. The CDR3 DNA sequence: TGTGCCAGCAGAAGGGGACAGGGGGCATACGAGCAGTACTTC. Together with reference TRBV5-8 and TRBJ2-7, the CDR3 gives the full variable domain: EAGVTQSPTHLIKTRGQQATLRCSPISGHTSVYWYQQALGLGLQFLLWYDEGEERNRGNFPPRFSGRQFPNYSSELNVNALELEDSALYLCASRRGQGAYEQYFGPGTRLTVT.

The rearrangement joins TRBV28 to TRBJ1-2, with D uncertain. Germline assignment: CDR1 MDHEN and CDR2 SYDVKM. This CDR3 region has 15 residues. The V end was cut by 6 bases, the J end by 8 bases, with 22 bases between. CDR3: CASSISILGFRGYTF. The CDR3 nucleotides are TGTGCCAGCAGCATCAGCATTTTGGGGTTTCGGGGCTACACCTTC.

The chain links TRBV19 to TRBJ2-5; 9 bases map to TRBD1. With V trimmed by 6 bases and J by 0 bases, 5 bases remained unmatched. Per the germline V gene, CDR1 is LNHDA and CDR2 is SQIVND (reference sequence). The CDR3 length is 15 residues. The CDR3 spells CASRGTGRYQETQYF. The CDR3 DNA is TGTGCCAGTAGGGGGACAGGGAGGTACCAAGAGACCCAGTACTTC.

This clone appeared a single time. The CDR3, as DNA: TGTGCCAGCAGCTTAGGCAGGGTACCCTACGAGCAGTACTTC. Translated, it gives CASSLGRVPYEQYF. This sequence joins TRBV13 and TRBJ2-7, with D possibly matching TRBD1 (5 bases). CDR3 size: 14 residues. V was shortened by 0 bases and J by 2 bases, with 8 bases between the two germline ends. Germline loops: CDR1 PRHDT, CDR2 FYEKMQ (reference sequence).

The chain joins TRBV7-4 to TRBJ2-5, with 11 bases identical to TRBD1. Germline V gives CDR1 SGHVT, CDR2 SQSDAQ. The length of the CDR3 is 16 residues. The V segment lost 6 bases and the J segment 1 base; nucleotides outside the gene matches: 7. CDR3 in DNA: TGTGCCAGCAGTCAATTCGGGACAGGGGGCCAAGAGACCCAGTACTTC. It translates to CASSQFGTGGQETQYF.

The chain carries TRBV29-1 and TRBJ1-1, with D perhaps matching TRBD1 (5 bases). V shed 3 bases and J shed 3 bases, with 8 bases lying between them. The CDR3 contains 12 residues. In germline, CDR1 is SQVTM, CDR2 ANQGSEA. In DNA, the CDR3 is TGCAGCGTTGAGGGACGGTACACTGAAGCTTTCTTT. Protein product: CSVEGRYTEAFF.

The rearrangement joins TRBV29-1 to TRBJ1-2; D is uncertain. The CDR3 extends over 13 amino acids. Germline CDR1 is SQVTM and CDR2 is ANQGSEA. Trimming pared 5 bases from V and 2 bases from J, leaving 12 bases between. Here the CDR3 reads CSVKNSQNYGYTF. DNA of the CDR3: TGCAGCGTTAAGAACAGTCAGAACTATGGCTACACCTTC.

This clone was seen just once. The chain employs TRBV7-2 and TRBJ2-1; D possibly corresponds to TRBD2 (5 bases). This CDR3 region has 13 residues. Germline CDR1 SGHTA, CDR2 FQGNSA. Between the trimmed V and J ends, which lost 6 bases and 6 bases, there was a span of 12 bases. CDR3 coding DNA: TGTGCCAGCAGGGCGGGTCTCCGCAATGAGCAGTTCTTC. It yields the protein CASRAGLRNEQFF.